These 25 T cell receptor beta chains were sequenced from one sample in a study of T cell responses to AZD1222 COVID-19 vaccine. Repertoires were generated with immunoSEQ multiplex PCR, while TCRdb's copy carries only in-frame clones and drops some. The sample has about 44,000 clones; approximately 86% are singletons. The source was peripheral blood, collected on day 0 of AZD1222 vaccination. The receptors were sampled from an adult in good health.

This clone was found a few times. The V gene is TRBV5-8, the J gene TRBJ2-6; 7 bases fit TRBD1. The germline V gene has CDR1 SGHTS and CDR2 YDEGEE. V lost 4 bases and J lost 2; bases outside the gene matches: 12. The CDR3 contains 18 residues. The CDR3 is CASSTWDSLIPGANVLTF. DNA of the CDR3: TGTGCCAGCAGCACATGGGACAGCCTCATCCCTGGGGCCAACGTCCTGACTTTC.

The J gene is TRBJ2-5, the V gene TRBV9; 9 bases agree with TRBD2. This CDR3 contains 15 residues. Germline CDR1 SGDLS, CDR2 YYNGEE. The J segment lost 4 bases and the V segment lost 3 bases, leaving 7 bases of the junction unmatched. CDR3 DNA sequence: TGTGCCAGCAGCGGCCCAGCGGGGGGAGGAGAGACCCAGTACTTC. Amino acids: CASSGPAGGGETQYF.

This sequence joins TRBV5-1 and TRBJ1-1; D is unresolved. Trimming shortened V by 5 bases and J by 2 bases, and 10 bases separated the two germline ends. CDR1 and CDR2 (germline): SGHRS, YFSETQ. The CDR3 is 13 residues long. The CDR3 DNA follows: TGCGCCAGCAGACTCACCGCCAACACTGAAGCTTTCTTT. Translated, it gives CASRLTANTEAFF.

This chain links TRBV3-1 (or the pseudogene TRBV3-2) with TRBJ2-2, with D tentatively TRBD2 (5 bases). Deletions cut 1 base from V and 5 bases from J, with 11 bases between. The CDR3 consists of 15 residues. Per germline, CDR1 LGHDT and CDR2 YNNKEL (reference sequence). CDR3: CASSQVTGGTGELFF. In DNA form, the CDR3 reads TGTGCCAGCAGCCAAGTCACCGGAGGAACCGGGGAGCTGTTTTTT.

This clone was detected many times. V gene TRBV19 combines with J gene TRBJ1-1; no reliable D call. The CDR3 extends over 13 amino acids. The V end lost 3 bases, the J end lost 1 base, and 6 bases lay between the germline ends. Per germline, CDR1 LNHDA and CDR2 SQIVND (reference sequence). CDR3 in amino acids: CASSIGQNTEAFF. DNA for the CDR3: TGTGCCAGTAGTATCGGGCAGAACACTGAAGCTTTCTTT.

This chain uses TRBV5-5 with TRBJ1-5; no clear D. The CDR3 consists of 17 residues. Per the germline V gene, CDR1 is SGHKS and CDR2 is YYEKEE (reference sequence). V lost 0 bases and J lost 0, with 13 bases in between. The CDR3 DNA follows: TGTGCCAGCAGCTTGGCGGTCGCCGGTTATAGCAATCAGCCCCAGCATTTT. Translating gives CASSLAVAGYSNQPQHF.

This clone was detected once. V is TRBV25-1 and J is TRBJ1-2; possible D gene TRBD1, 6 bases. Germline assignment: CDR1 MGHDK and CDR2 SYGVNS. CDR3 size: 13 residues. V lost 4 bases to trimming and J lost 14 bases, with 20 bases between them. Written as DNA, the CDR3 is TGTGCCAGCAGTGGAGTCTCAGGGGCGAAGGAGACCTTC. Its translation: CASSGVSGAKETF.

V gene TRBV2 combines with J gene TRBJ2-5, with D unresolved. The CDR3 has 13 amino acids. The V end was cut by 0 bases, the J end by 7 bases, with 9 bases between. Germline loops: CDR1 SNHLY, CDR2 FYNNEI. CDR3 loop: CASSEASSPTQYF. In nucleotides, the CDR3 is TGTGCCAGCAGTGAAGCCAGCAGCCCGACCCAGTACTTC.

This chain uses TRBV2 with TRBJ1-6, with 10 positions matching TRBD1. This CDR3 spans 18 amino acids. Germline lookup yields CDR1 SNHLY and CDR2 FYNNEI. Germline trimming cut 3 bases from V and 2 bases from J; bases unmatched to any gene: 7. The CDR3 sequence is CASSDLGQGPAYNSPLHF. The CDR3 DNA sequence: TGTGCCAGCAGTGACCTGGGACAGGGGCCGGCCTATAATTCACCCCTCCACTTT.

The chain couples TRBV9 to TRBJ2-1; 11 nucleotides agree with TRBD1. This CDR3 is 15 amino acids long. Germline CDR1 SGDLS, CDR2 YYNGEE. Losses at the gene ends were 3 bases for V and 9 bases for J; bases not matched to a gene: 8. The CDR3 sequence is CASSATGTGGGEQFF. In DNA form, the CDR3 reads TGTGCCAGCAGCGCAACCGGGACAGGGGGTGGTGAGCAGTTCTTC.

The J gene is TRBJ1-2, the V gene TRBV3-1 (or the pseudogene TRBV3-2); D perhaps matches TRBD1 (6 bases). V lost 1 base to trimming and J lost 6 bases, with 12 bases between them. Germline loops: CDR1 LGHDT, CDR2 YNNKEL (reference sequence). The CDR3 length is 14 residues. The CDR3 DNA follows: TGTGCCAGCAGCCAAGTTAAGGGGGGCGATGGCTACACCTTC. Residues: CASSQVKGGDGYTF.

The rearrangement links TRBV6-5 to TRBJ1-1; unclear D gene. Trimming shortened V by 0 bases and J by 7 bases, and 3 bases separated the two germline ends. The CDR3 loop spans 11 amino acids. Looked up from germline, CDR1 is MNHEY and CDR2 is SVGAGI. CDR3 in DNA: TGTGCCAGCAGTTACTCTCATGAAGCTTTCTTT. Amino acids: CASSYSHEAFF.

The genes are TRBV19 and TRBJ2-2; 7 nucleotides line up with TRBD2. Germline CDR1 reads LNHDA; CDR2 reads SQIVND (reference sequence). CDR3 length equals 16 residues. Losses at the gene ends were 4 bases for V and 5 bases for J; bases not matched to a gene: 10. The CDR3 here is CASSTRGGLGTGELFF. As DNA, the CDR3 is TGTGCCAGTAGTACACGGGGAGGGCTGGGGACCGGGGAGCTGTTTTTT.

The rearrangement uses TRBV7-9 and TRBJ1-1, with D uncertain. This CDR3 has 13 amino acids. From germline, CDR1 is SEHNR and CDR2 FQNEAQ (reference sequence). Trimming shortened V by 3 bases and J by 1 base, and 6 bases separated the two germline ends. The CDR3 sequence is CASSLTTNTEAFF. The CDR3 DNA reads TGTGCCAGCAGCTTGACGACGAACACTGAAGCTTTCTTT.

The CDR3 loop reads CASSFQGKDSPLHF. The CDR3 DNA is TGTGCCAGCAGTTTTCAGGGGAAGGACTCACCCCTCCACTTT. The chain uses TRBV27 and TRBJ1-6; a possible D gene is TRBD1 (6 bases). With 3 bases removed from V and 10 bases from J, the gap between germline ends came to 13 bases. Germline V gene lookup returns CDR1 MNHEY and CDR2 SMNVEV (reference sequence). The CDR3 runs to 14 residues.

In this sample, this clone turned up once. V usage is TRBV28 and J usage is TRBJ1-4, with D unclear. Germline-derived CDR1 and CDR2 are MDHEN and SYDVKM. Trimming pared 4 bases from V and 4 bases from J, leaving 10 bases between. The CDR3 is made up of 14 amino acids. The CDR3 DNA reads TGTGCCAGCAGTTACCCGGGCGATAATGAAAAACTGTTTTTT. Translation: CASSYPGDNEKLFF. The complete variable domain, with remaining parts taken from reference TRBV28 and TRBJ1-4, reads DVKVTQSSRYLVKRTGEKVFLECVQDMDHENMFWYRQDPGLGLRLIYFSYDVKMKEKGDIPEGYSVSREKKERFSLILESASTNQTSMYLCASSYPGDNEKLFFGSGTQLSVL.

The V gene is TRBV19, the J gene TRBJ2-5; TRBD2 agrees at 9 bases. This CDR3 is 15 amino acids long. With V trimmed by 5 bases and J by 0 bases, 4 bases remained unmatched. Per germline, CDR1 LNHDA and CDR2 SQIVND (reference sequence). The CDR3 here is CASSGLAGNQETQYF. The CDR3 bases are TGTGCCAGTAGTGGGCTAGCGGGGAACCAAGAGACCCAGTACTTC.

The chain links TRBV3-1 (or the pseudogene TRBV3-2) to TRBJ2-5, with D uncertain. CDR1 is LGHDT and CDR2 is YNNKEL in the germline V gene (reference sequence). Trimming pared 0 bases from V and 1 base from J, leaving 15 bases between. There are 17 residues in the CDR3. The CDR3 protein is CASSQDQATRGQETQYF. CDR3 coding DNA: TGTGCCAGCAGCCAAGATCAGGCTACCCGTGGCCAAGAGACCCAGTACTTC.

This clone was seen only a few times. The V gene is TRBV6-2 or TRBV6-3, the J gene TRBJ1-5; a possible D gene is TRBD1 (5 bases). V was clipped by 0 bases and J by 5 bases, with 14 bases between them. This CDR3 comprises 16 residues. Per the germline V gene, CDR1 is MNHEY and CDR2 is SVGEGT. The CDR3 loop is CASSYSTTRGDQPQHF. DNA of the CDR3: TGTGCCAGCAGTTACTCGACGACAAGGGGCGATCAGCCCCAGCATTTT.

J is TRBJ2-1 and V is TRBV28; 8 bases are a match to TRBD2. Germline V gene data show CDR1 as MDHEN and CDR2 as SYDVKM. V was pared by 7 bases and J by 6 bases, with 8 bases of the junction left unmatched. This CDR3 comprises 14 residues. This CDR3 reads CASTESGSVNEQFF. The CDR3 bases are TGTGCCAGCACCGAAAGCGGGAGCGTCAATGAGCAGTTCTTC.

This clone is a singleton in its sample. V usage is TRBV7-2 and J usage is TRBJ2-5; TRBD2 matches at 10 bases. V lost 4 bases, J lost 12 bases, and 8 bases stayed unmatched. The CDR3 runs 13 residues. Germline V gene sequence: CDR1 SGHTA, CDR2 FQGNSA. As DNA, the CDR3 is TGTGCCAGCAGCTCCCTATTAACTAGCGGGGAGTACTTC. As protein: CASSSLLTSGEYF.

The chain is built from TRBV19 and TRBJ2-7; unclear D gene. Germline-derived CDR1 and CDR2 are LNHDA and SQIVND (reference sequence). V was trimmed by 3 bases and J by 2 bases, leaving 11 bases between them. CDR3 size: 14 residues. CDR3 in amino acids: CASSIKLQPYEQYF. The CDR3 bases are TGTGCCAGTAGTATTAAACTCCAGCCCTACGAGCAGTACTTC.

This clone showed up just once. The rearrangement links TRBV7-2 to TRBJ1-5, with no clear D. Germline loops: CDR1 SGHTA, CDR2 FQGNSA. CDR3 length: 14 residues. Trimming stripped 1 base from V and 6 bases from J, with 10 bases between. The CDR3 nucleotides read TGTGCCAGCAGCTTAGACAGTGTGGGTCAGCCCCAGCATTTT. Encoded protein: CASSLDSVGQPQHF.

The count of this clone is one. This CDR3 reads CASSLGGTHTDTQYF. CDR3 coding DNA: TGTGCCAGCAGCTTAGGGGGGACTCACACAGATACGCAGTATTTT. J is TRBJ2-3 and V is TRBV11-2; D is possibly TRBD2 (6 bases). The CDR3 spans 15 residues. V was pared by 1 base and J by 2 bases, with 10 bases between. Germline V gene lookup returns CDR1 SGHAT and CDR2 FQNNGV.

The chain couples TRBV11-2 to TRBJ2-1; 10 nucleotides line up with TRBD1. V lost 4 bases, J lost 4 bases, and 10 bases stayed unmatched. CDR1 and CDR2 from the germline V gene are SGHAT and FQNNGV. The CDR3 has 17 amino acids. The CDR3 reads CASSWWGTGVRYNEQFF. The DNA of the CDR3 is TGTGCCAGCAGCTGGTGGGGGACAGGGGTCCGGTACAATGAGCAGTTCTTC.